What follows describes a single T cell receptor beta chain. The antigen is not known. The PCR was carried out with 60 Vbeta primers and 13 Jbeta primers. Original methodology: It was a later analysis that counted tens of millions of unique TCR beta chains, of which some 10 million were shared. Using immunoSEQ multiplex PCR, the repertoire was profiled, and TCRdb retains in-frame clones only, with some absent. V and J calls and clone size are those listed in that table; D and trimming were worked out from the DNA. The sample has about 210,000 clones. Between the trimmed V and J ends, which lost 8 bases and 0 bases, there was a span of 13 bases. The CDR3 is 14 amino acids. CDR1 is ENHRY, CDR2 SYGVKD, per germline. The data were obtained in a study of cytomegalovirus exposure and HLA in healthy donors. Study-level background: The study placed about 81% of its approximately 400 genotyped donors in the Caucasian-associated ancestry cluster.

Study outcomes and limitations: A later analysis showed TCR association rates differing by HLA locus, peaking at DRB1 and lowest at HLA-C.

The chain links TRBV10-3 to TRBJ1-1; the D is unclear. The clonotype originates from a woman in her twenties or thirties in good health and CMV-seropositive. Source material: PBMCs. CDR3 residues: CAIGREGLNTEAFF. CDR3 nucleotide sequence: TGTGCCATCGGGAGGGAGGGTTTGAACACTGAAGCTTTCTTT.